This is a list of T cell receptor beta chains from one sample in a study of radiotherapy plus CTLA-4 blockade in lung cancer. This table comes from immunoSEQ multiplex PCR, and its TCRdb copy is limited to in-frame clones, with some not included. This sample yields 35,000 to 50,000 clones, of which roughly four fifths are seen a single time; 3.5% to 4% belongs to the top ten. The input for sequencing was peripheral blood, taken from a patient treated with radiotherapy plus ipilimumab. All receptors come from a human donor with non-small cell lung cancer who had a complete response to radiotherapy plus ipilimumab. Each CDR3 is given with its conserved first and last residue. Each record gives: D gene, J gene, V gene, clone size, CDR3 protein, CDR3 DNA. The D gene is left open where the match is weak. A clone size is listed for some rows: how often the clone was seen (once, few, many), or a class if it is expanded.

TRBD2 TRBJ2-7 TRBV28 few CASSRSGRASYEQYF TGTGCCAGCAGCCGTAGCGGGAGGGCCTCCTACGAGCAGTACTTC
- TRBJ2-7 TRBV30 - CAWSVGQPYEQYF TGTGCCTGGAGTGTAGGACAGCCCTACGAGCAGTACTTC
- TRBJ2-1 TRBV2 - CASRDTGQSPEQFF TGTGCCAGCAGAGACACGGGACAAAGTCCCGAGCAGTTCTTC
- TRBJ1-3 TRBV5-4 - CASSLQGFGNTIYF TGTGCCAGCAGCTTGCAGGGGTTTGGAAACACCATATATTTT
TRBD1 TRBJ1-2 TRBV10-3 - CAISPTGEGLDTF TGTGCCATCAGCCCGACAGGGGAGGGTCTGGACACCTTC
- TRBJ1-5 TRBV18 - CASSPAGTRSNQPQHF TGTGCCAGCTCACCCGCCGGGACACGGAGCAATCAGCCCCAGCATTTT
TRBD2 TRBJ2-7 TRBV10-2 - CASSEWGGGFSYEQYF TGCGCCAGCAGTGAGTGGGGCGGGGGGTTCTCCTACGAGCAGTACTTC
TRBD1 TRBJ1-2 TRBV4-1 - CASSQATQGAIYGYTF TGCGCCAGCAGCCAGGCTACACAGGGGGCGATATATGGCTACACCTTC
TRBD2 TRBJ2-7 TRBV30 - CAWSVGLAEYEQYF TGTGCCTGGAGTGTAGGACTAGCGGAGTACGAGCAGTACTTC
- TRBJ2-3 TRBV30 - CAWSGGLGTDTQYF TGTGCCTGGAGTGGCGGGTTAGGCACAGATACGCAGTATTTT
- TRBJ1-2 TRBV30 - CACHRENNYGYTF TGTGCCTGCCACAGGGAGAATAACTATGGCTACACCTTC
- TRBJ2-2 TRBV6-1 - CASSETAGELFF TGTGCCAGCAGTGAAACGGCCGGGGAGCTGTTTTTT
- TRBJ1-5 TRBV7-9 - CASSFASAQGEPQHF TGTGCCAGCAGCTTCGCTTCGGCCCAAGGGGAGCCCCAGCATTTT
TRBD2 TRBJ2-7 TRBV28 - CASSLALGGEASYEQYF TGTGCCAGCAGTTTAGCCTTGGGGGGGGAGGCCTCCTACGAGCAGTACTTC
- TRBJ1-5 TRBV6-5 once CASSAGAIMPQHF TGTGCCAGCAGCGCGGGTGCTATAATGCCCCAGCATTTT
- TRBJ2-7 TRBV28 - CASSQGGATYEQYF TGTGCCAGCAGCCAAGGCGGGGCCACCTACGAGCAGTACTTC
- TRBJ1-1 TRBV4-3 - CASSLRRGDTEAFF TGCGCCAGCAGCCTCCGACGGGGGGACACTGAAGCTTTCTTT
TRBD1 TRBJ1-1 TRBV30 - CARRTGVNTEAFF TGTGCCCGCAGGACAGGGGTGAACACTGAAGCTTTCTTT
TRBD2 TRBJ2-1 TRBV5-4 - CASSLGTSVFF TGTGCCAGCAGCTTGGGGACTAGCGTCTTCTTC
- TRBJ1-5 TRBV5-5 few CASSPGGGVGNQPQHF TGTGCCAGCAGCCCGGGGGGGGGCGTTGGCAATCAGCCCCAGCATTTT
TRBD2 TRBJ2-4 TRBV7-9 - CASVHTLGGVAAKNIQYF TGTGCCAGCGTCCACACCCTGGGGGGGGTGGCGGCCAAAAACATTCAGTACTTC
- TRBJ1-5 TRBV15 - CATSRDLGTGGGSNQPQHF TGTGCCACCAGCAGAGATCTCGGGACTGGCGGGGGGAGCAATCAGCCCCAGCATTTT
TRBD2 TRBJ2-7 TRBV11-2 few CASSLDRLAGESEQYF TGTGCCAGCAGCTTAGATAGACTAGCGGGGGAGTCCGAGCAGTACTTC
- TRBJ1-2 TRBV7-2 - CASSFRTDGYTF TGTGCCAGCAGCTTCCGGACAGATGGCTACACCTTC
- TRBJ2-2 TRBV2 - CASSLQGGNTGELFF TGTGCCAGCAGTCTCCAGGGGGGGAACACCGGGGAGCTGTTTTTT
- TRBJ2-2 TRBV5-6 - CASSSGPARNTGELFF TGTGCCAGCAGCTCTGGTCCCGCGCGGAACACCGGGGAGCTGTTTTTT
- TRBJ1-5 TRBV6-1 few CASTGGRSWDQPQHF TGTGCCAGCACCGGGGGGAGGAGCTGGGATCAGCCCCAGCATTTT
- TRBJ1-3 TRBV10-3 - CAISGTTTGYAGNTIYF TGTGCCATCAGTGGAACCACTACAGGCTACGCCGGAAACACCATATATTTT
TRBD1 TRBJ1-5 TRBV7-4 - CASSVGQGFNQPQHF TGTGCCAGCAGCGTAGGACAGGGCTTCAATCAGCCCCAGCATTTT
TRBD2 TRBJ2-5 TRBV11-2 few CASSLGPSGQETQYF TGTGCCAGCAGCTTAGGGCCTAGCGGGCAAGAGACCCAGTACTTC
TRBD2 TRBJ2-3 TRBV5-1 - CASSFNALAGADTQYF TGCGCCAGCAGCTTTAACGCGCTAGCGGGCGCGGATACGCAGTATTTT
TRBD2 TRBJ2-3 TRBV6-5 - CASSPFSGGADTQYF TGTGCCAGCAGTCCTTTTAGCGGGGGGGCTGATACGCAGTATTTT
- TRBJ1-3 TRBV28 few CASSIIPPGTSGNTIYF TGTGCCAGCTCGATCATCCCGCCGGGAACCTCTGGAAACACCATATATTTT
- TRBJ2-4 TRBV7-3 - CASSLTLGSRNIQYF TGTGCCAGCAGCTTAACGCTCGGGAGTAGAAACATTCAGTACTTC
- TRBJ1-3 TRBV29-1 few CSVEVGSGNTIYF TGCAGCGTTGAAGTGGGGAGTGGAAACACCATATATTTT
TRBD1 TRBJ1-1 TRBV18 - CASSPTGGVTEAFF TGTGCCAGCTCACCCACAGGGGGTGTAACTGAAGCTTTCTTT
- TRBJ1-2 TRBV5-4 - CASSLEAPGAGYTF TGTGCCAGCAGCTTGGAGGCGCCAGGGGCTGGCTACACCTTC
- TRBJ2-7 TRBV28 few CASISEVSYEQYF TGTGCCAGCATCTCGGAGGTCTCCTACGAGCAGTACTTC
TRBD1 TRBJ1-1 TRBV5-1 - CASSQNRQGALNTEAFF TGCGCCAGCAGCCAGAACAGACAGGGGGCGTTGAACACTGAAGCTTTCTTT
TRBD2 TRBJ2-1 TRBV29-1 - CSAKGLAGGRYEQFF TGCAGCGCCAAAGGGCTAGCGGGGGGGAGATATGAGCAGTTCTTC